This T cell receptor beta chain stems from a study of blood T cell repertoires in COVID-19. Overall study: Samples came from the United States, Italy and Spain, spanning acute and convalescent COVID-19. T cells, B-cell-depleted T cells, or PBMCs supplied cDNA or gDNA.

Some clones are missing from TCRdb's copy, which holds only in-frame ones; the method was immunoSEQ multiplex PCR. This sample has tens of thousands of clones, with around 81% found just once. The junction had 4 bases not matched to a gene; V was cut back by 2 bases and J by 7 bases. The CDR3 covers 13 residues. Per the germline V gene, CDR1 is LGHDT and CDR2 is YNNKEL (reference sequence). Sequenced: peripheral blood. This chain joins TRBV3-1 (or the pseudogene TRBV3-2) and TRBJ2-5; 7 bases fit TRBD2. The clonotype originates from a woman aged 55-70 years with acute or convalescent COVID-19. CDR3 in DNA: TGTGCCAGCAGCCAAACCCCGGGGGGGACCCAGTACTTC. Its protein is CASSQTPGGTQYF.